A selection of T cell receptor beta chains follows, all from one sample in a study of breast tumors, draining lymph nodes, adjacent tissues. MiXCR was run by TCRdb on the multiplex PCR reads, yielding one entry per CDR3 protein. Altogether more than 250,000 distinct CDR3 sequences are present, 30% being singletons, with the ten largest covering 0.85% to 1.3%. What was sequenced was axillary lymph node tissue. The origin of the receptors is a female donor with breast cancer. Some clones in this sample may be carry-over from other donors' samples. CDR3s include the opening cysteine and the closing phenylalanine or tryptophan. Each record gives: CDR3 length, V gene, J gene, clone size, D gene, CDR3 protein, CDR3 DNA. The D gene is left open where the match is weak. Rows give clone size only sometimes, using once, few, many, or a class for an expanded clone.

14	TRBV2	TRBJ2-5	many	NA	CASKWGGGQETQYF	TGTGCCAGCAAGTGGGGTGGGGGCCAAGAGACCCAGTACTTC
15	TRBV9	TRBJ2-5	many	NA	CASSPRIQGLETQYF	TGTGCCAGCAGCCCCCGAATACAGGGTTTGGAGACCCAGTACTTC
14	TRBV6-4	TRBJ1-5	NA	TRBD1	CASSHQGGGQPQHF	TGTGCCAGCAGTCACCAGGGGGGGGGCCAGCCCCAGCATTTT
17	TRBV11-3	TRBJ1-5	many	NA	CASVTWTWHRGNQPQHF	TGTGCCAGCGTAACTTGGACTTGGCACCGGGGCAATCAGCCCCAGCATTTT
13	TRBV19	TRBJ2-2	NA	TRBD2	CASIGEGSGELSF	TGTGCCAGCATCGGGGAGGGCAGCGGGGAGCTGTCTTTT
15	TRBV12-3/TRBV12-4	TRBJ1-3	many	TRBD1	CASSRDSGSGNTIYF	TGTGCCAGCAGCAGGGACAGCGGATCTGGAAACACCATATATTTT
14	TRBV10-3	TRBJ1-5	NA	NA	CAISETGGNEPQHF	TGTGCCATCAGTGAGACGGGGGGCAATGAGCCCCAGCATTTT
15	TRBV5-1	TRBJ1-6	many	NA	CASSPGTTGGSPLHF	TGCGCCAGCAGCCCGGGGACAACTGGAGGGTCACCCCTCCACTTT
16	TRBV10-1	TRBJ2-3	many	NA	CASSEQTALGTDTQYF	TGCGCCAGCAGTGAGCAGACAGCGTTGGGCACAGATACGCAGTATTTT
15	TRBV12-3/TRBV12-4	TRBJ1-6	many	NA	CASKPEQTGNSPLHF	TGTGCCAGCAAACCGGAGCAGACGGGGAATTCACCCCTCCACTTT
18	TRBV2	TRBJ2-6	many	TRBD1	CASSPMDRGLLGANVLTF	TGTGCCAGCAGTCCCATGGACAGGGGGCTTCTGGGGGCCAACGTCCTGACTTTC
16	TRBV20-1	TRBJ2-7	NA	TRBD2	CSARDFLLAAFHEQYF	TGCAGTGCTAGAGATTTTCTACTAGCGGCATTCCACGAGCAGTACTTC
15	TRBV6-1	TRBJ2-1	NA	TRBD2	CASREGLAGTYEQFF	TGTGCCAGCAGGGAGGGACTAGCGGGAACGTATGAGCAGTTCTTC
14	TRBV11-3	TRBJ2-7	many	NA	CASSLFGVQYEQYF	TGTGCCAGCAGCTTATTCGGGGTTCAATACGAGCAGTACTTC
13	TRBV2	TRBJ2-7	many	NA	CASSRSQENEQYF	TGTGCCAGCAGCCGATCCCAGGAGAACGAGCAGTACTTC
15	TRBV15	TRBJ1-2	many	NA	CATSTPGGGNYGYTF	TGTGCCACCAGCACCCCGGGGGGGGGTAACTATGGCTACACCTTC
15	TRBV2	TRBJ2-3	NA	TRBD2	CASRPGLAGRGTQYF	TGTGCCAGCAGACCGGGACTAGCGGGAAGGGGTACGCAGTATTTT
16	TRBV5-4	TRBJ2-3	NA	NA	CVSSLGRAWSTDTQYF	TGTGTCAGCAGCTTGGGCAGGGCTTGGAGCACAGATACGCAGTATTTT
14	TRBV5-6	TRBJ1-5	many	NA	CASSLRGWDQPQHF	TGTGCCAGCAGCTTGAGGGGTTGGGATCAGCCCCAGCATTTT
19	TRBV7-3	TRBJ2-5	many	TRBD2	CASSPTYPGLADPQETQYF	TGTGCCAGCAGCCCTACCTATCCCGGACTAGCGGACCCACAAGAGACCCAGTACTTC
14	TRBV5-1	TRBJ1-2	many	TRBD1	CASSSGTGGVGYTF	TGCGCCAGCAGCTCGGGGACAGGGGGCGTTGGCTACACCTTC
12	TRBV5-1	TRBJ2-3	many	NA	CASMIDIGTQYF	TGCGCCAGCATGATTGATATCGGTACGCAGTATTTT
15	TRBV18	TRBJ2-3	few	NA	CASSPLGAVTDTQYF	TGTGCCAGCTCACCACTAGGAGCGGTCACAGATACGCAGTATTTT
21	TRBV29-1	TRBJ2-3	NA	TRBD2	CGVSRPRGLAGGPNPTDPQYF	TGCGGCGTCTCCAGGCCCAGAGGCTTAGCGGGAGGGCCCAACCCCACAGATCCGCAGTATTTT
12	TRBV10-1	TRBJ1-3	NA	TRBD1	CARKGAGNTTYF	TGCGCCCGCAAGGGGGCTGGAAACACCACATATTTT
15	TRBV13	TRBJ1-2	NA	NA	CASSLGRGQYYGYTF	TGTGCCAGCAGCTTAGGCCGGGGTCAGTATTATGGCTACACCTTC
14	TRBV11-2	TRBJ2-7	many	TRBD2	CASSPRTSGHEQYF	TGTGCCAGCAGCCCGAGGACTAGTGGGCACGAGCAGTACTTC
17	TRBV24-1	TRBJ1-5	many	TRBD1	CATSDSGRQGANQPQHF	TGTGCCACCAGTGACTCGGGTCGACAGGGGGCGAATCAGCCCCAGCATTTT
14	TRBV20-1	TRBJ2-1	NA	NA	CSARGVTRLTEQFF	TGCAGTGCTAGAGGGGTGACTCGTCTCACTGAGCAGTTCTTC
14	TRBV2	TRBJ1-5	many	NA	CASQTVYSNQPQHF	TGTGCCAGCCAAACAGTATATAGCAATCAGCCCCAGCATTTT
15	TRBV5-8	TRBJ2-5	NA	TRBD2	CASSLGLAGGGTQYF	TGTGCCAGCAGCTTGGGACTAGCGGGAGGGGGGACCCAGTACTTC
12	TRBV10-1	TRBJ1-1	NA	TRBD1	CASSGRQGEAFF	TGCGCCAGCAGTGGGAGACAGGGTGAAGCTTTCTTT
13	TRBV2	TRBJ2-5	many	TRBD2	CASSGRGGETQYF	TGTGCCAGCAGTGGCCGGGGGGGAGAGACCCAGTACTTC
12	TRBV30	TRBJ1-5	many	NA	CAWSANNQPQHF	TGTGCCTGGAGTGCCAACAATCAGCCCCAGCATTTT
15	TRBV29-1	TRBJ1-1	NA	TRBD1	CSARRQGNMNTEAFF	TGCAGCGCACGGCGACAGGGTAACATGAACACTGAAGCTTTCTTT
15	TRBV30	TRBJ1-2	few	NA	CAWSFRTRGGYGYTF	TGTGCCTGGAGTTTTCGGACGAGGGGCGGCTATGGCTACACCTTC
15	TRBV10-2	TRBJ2-7	NA	TRBD2	CASSAIGGGSYGRYF	TGCGCCAGCAGTGCGATCGGGGGGGGCTCCTACGGGCGGTACTTC
16	TRBV4-2	TRBJ2-3	many	NA	CASSPRRWGGTDTQYF	TGTGCCAGCAGCCCGCGACGTTGGGGAGGCACAGATACGCAGTATTTT
15	TRBV12-3/TRBV12-4	TRBJ2-3	NA	TRBD2	CASGLLAGGVDTQYF	TGTGCCAGCGGACTATTAGCGGGAGGGGTAGATACGCAGTATTTT
14	TRBV12-3/TRBV12-4	TRBJ2-7	many	NA	CASREGGTSYEQYF	TGTGCCAGCAGGGAGGGGGGGACATCATACGAGCAGTACTTC
17	TRBV7-3	TRBJ1-4	NA	NA	CASSLDAVGYGLEKLFF	TGTGCCAGCAGCCTAGACGCAGTGGGATATGGGCTAGAAAAACTGTTTTTT
12	TRBV24-1	TRBJ1-4	medium-sized	NA	CATSDPSEKLFF	TGTGCCACCAGTGACCCCTCTGAAAAACTGTTTTTT